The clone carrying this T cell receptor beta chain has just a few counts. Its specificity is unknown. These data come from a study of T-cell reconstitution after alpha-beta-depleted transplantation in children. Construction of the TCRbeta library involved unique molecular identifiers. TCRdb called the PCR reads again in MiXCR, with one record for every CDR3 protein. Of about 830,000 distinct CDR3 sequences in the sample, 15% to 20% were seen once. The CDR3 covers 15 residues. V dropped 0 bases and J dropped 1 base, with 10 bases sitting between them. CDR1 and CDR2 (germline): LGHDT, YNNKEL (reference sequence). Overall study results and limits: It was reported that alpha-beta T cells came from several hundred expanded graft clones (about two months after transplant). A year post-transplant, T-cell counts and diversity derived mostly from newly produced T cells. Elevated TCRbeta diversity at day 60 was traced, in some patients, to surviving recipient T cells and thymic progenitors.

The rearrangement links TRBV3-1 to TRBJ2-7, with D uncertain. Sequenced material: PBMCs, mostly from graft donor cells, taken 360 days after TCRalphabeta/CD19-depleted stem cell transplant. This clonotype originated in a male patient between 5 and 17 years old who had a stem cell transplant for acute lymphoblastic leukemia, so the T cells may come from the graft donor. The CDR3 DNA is TGTGCCAGCAGCCAAGATTGGGCAGCTTCCTACGAGCAGTACTTC. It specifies CASSQDWAASYEQYF.